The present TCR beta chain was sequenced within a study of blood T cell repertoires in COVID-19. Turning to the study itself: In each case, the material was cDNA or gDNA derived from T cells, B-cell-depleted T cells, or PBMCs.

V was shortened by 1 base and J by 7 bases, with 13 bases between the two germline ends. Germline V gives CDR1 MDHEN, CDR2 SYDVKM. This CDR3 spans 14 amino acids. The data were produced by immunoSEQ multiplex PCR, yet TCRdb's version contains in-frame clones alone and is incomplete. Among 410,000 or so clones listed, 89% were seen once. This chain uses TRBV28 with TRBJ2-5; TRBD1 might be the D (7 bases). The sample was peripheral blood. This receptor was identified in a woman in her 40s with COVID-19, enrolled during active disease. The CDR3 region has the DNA TGTGCCAGCAGTTTATTCAGGGGGGCTCCGACCCAGTACTTC. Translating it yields CASSLFRGAPTQYF.